The present T cell receptor (beta chain) was sequenced within a study of cytomegalovirus exposure and HLA in healthy donors. Study results and limitations: In an earlier analysis, most TCR beta V segments were productive about 87% or about 30% of the time. The investigators catalogued about 170 TCR beta chains as cytomegalovirus-associated.

Germline CDR1 SGHRS, CDR2 YFSETQ. V shed 3 bases and J 6 bases; nucleotides not matched to a gene: 8. The CDR3 contains 15 residues. Use of 60 Vbeta and 13 Jbeta primers characterized the PCR. Repertoires were generated with immunoSEQ multiplex PCR, while TCRdb's copy carries only in-frame clones and drops some. The sample has roughly 150,000 clones, around 80% seen once. A note on this clone: As yet, its antigen is unknown.

The chain joins TRBV5-1 to TRBJ1-5; 8 nucleotides line up with TRBD1. The receptor was isolated from a woman aged 40 to 55 in good health and CMV-seronegative. Source material: PBMCs. The CDR3 DNA follows: TGCGCCAGCAGCTCAGACGCAGGGGGCGGTCAGCCCCAGCATTTT. This gives the protein CASSSDAGGGQPQHF.